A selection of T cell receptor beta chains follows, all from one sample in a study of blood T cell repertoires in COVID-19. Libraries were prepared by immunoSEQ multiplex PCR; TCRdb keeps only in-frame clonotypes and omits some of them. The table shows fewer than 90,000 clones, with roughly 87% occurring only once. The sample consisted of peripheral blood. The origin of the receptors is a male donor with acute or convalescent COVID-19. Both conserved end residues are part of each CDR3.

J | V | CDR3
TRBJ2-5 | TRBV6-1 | CASSDREAETQYF
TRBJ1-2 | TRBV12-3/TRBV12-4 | CASSFDSNYGYTF
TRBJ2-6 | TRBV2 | CASSEELAIPGANVLTF
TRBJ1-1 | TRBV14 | CASSQGGTGRSFF
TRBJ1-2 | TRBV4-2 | CASSQDLETAYGYTF
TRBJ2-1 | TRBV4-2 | CASSRRTGAPNEQFF
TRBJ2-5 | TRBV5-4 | CASSFSAGDPGTQYF
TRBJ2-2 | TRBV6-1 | CASSFQGNTGELFF
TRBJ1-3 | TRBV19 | CASSPGLENTIYF
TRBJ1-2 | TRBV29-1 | CSVEPHLGATNYGYTF
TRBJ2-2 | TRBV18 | CASSPTGQGIGGELFF
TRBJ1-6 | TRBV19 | CASKSGGAVRYNSPLHF
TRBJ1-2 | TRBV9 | CASSVGDRVGYTF
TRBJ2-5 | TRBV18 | CASSPREGVGETQYF
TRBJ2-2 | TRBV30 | CAQQRGGTGELFF
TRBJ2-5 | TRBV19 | CASSPRQARETQYF
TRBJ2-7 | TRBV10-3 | CAISDLGQGDEQYF
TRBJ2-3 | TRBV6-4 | CARTRGVGLAGVGADTQYF
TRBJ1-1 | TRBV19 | CASSIDSLNTEAFF
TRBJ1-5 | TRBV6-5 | CASRDTWSNQPQHF